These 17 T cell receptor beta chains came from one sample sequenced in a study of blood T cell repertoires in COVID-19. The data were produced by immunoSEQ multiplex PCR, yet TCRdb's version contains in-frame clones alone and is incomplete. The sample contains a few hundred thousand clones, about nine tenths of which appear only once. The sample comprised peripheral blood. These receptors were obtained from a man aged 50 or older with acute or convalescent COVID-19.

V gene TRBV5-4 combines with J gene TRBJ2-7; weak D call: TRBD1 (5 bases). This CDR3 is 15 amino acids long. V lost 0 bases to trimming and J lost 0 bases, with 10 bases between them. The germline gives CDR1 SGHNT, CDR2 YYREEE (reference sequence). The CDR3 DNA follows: TGTGCCAGCAGCTTGGTTGACAGCAGCTCCTACGAGCAGTACTTC. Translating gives CASSLVDSSSYEQYF.

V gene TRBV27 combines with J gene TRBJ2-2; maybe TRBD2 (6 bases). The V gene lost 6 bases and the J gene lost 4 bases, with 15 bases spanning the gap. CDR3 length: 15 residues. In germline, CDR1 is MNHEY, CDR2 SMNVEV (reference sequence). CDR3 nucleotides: TGTGCCAGCAGGTTAACGGGGGTTGGCACCGGGGAGCTGTTTTTT. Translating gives CASRLTGVGTGELFF.

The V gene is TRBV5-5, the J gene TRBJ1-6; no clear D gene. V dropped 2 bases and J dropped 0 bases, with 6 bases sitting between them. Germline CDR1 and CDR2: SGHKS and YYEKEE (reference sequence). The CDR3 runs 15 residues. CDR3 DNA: TGTGCCAGCAGCTTAATCCTCTCCTATAATTCACCCCTCCACTTT. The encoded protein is CASSLILSYNSPLHF. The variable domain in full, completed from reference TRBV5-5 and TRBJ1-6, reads DAGVTQSPTHLIKTRGQQVTLRCSPISGHKSVSWYQQVLGQGPQFIFQYYEKEERGRGNFPDRFSARQFPNYSSELNVNALLLGDSALYLCASSLILSYNSPLHFGNGTRLTVT.

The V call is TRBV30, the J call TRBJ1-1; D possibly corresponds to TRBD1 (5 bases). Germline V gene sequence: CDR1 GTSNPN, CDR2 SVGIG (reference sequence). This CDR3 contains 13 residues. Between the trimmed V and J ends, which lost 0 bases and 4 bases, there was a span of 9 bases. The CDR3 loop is CAWSVPGRTEAFF. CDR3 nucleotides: TGTGCCTGGAGTGTCCCAGGGCGCACTGAAGCTTTCTTT.

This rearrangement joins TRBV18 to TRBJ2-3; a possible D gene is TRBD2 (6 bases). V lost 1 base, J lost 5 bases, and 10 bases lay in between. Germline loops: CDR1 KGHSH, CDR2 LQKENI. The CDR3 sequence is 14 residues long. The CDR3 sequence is CASSPQRGEDTQYF. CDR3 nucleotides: TGTGCCAGCTCACCACAACGCGGGGAAGATACGCAGTATTTT.

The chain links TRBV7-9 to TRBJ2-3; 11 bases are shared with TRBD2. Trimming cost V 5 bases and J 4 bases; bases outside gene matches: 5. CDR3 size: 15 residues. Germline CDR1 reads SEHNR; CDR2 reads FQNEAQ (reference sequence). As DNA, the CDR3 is TGTGCCAGCAGCCGGCTAGCGGGGGGCCCAGATACGCAGTATTTT. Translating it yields CASSRLAGGPDTQYF.

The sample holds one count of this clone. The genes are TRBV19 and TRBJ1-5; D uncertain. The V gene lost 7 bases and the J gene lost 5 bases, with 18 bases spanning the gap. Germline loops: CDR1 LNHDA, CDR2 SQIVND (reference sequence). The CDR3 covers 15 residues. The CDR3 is CASKREGILYQPQHF. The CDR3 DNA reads TGTGCCAGTAAGCGGGAAGGGATCTTATATCAGCCCCAGCATTTT.

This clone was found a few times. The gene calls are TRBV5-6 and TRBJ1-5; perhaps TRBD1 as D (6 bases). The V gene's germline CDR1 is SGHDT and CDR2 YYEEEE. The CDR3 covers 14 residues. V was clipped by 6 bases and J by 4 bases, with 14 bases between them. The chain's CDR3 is CASTADRHNQPQHF. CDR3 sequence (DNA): TGTGCCAGCACAGCGGACAGACATAATCAGCCCCAGCATTTT. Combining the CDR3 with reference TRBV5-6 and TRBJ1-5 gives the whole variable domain DAGVTQSPTHLIKTRGQQVTLRCSPKSGHDTVSWYQQALGQGPQFIFQYYEEEERQRGNFPDRFSGHQFPNYSSELNVNALLLGDSALYLCASTADRHNQPQHFGDGTRLSIL.

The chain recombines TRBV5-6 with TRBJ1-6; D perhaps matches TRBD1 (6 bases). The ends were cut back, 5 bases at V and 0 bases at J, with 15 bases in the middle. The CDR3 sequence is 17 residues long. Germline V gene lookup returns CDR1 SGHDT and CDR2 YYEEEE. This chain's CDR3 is CASSKTGTSSYNSPLHF. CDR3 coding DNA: TGTGCCAGCAGTAAAACAGGGACAAGCTCCTATAATTCACCCCTCCACTTT. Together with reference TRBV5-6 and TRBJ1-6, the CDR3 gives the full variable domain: DAGVTQSPTHLIKTRGQQVTLRCSPKSGHDTVSWYQQALGQGPQFIFQYYEEEERQRGNFPDRFSGHQFPNYSSELNVNALLLGDSALYLCASSKTGTSSYNSPLHFGNGTRLTVT.

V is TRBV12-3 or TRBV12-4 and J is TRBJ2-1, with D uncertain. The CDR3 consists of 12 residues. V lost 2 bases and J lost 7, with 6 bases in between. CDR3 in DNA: TGTGCCAGCAGTTTATTCGGGAATGAGCAGTTCTTC. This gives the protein CASSLFGNEQFF.

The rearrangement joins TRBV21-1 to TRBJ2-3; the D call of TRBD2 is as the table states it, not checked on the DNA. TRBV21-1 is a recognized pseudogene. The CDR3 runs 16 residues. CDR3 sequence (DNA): TGTGCCAGCAGCAATCGAGCGGGGGAAGGTGTAGATACGCAGTATTTT. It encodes CASSNRAGEGVDTQYF.

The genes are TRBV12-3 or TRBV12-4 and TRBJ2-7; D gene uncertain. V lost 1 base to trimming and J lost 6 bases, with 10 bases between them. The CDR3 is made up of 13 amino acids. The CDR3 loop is CASSLESLLEQYF. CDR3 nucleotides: TGTGCCAGCAGTTTAGAATCCCTACTCGAGCAGTACTTC.

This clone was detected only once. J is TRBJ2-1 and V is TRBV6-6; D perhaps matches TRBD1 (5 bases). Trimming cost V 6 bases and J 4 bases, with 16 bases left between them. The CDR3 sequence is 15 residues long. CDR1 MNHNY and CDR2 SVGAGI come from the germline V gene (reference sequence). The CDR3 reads CASSRRGHLYNEQFF. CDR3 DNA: TGTGCCAGCAGCCGCCGAGGACATCTATACAATGAGCAGTTCTTC.

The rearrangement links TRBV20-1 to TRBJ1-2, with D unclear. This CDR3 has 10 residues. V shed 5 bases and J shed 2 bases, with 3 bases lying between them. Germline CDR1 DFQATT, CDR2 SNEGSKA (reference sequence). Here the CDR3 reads CSAQNYGYTF. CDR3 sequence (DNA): TGCAGTGCTCAGAACTATGGCTACACCTTC.

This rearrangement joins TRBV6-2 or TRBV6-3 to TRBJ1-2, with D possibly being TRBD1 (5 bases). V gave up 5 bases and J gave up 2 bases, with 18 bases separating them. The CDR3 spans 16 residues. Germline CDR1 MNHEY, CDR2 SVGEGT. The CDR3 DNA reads TGTGCCAGCAGTCAAACTCTGGGGCGGACGAACTATGGCTACACCTTC. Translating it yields CASSQTLGRTNYGYTF.

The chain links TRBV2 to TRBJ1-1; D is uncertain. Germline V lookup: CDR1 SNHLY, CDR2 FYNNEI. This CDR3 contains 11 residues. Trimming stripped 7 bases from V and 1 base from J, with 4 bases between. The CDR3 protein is CASTQNTEAFF. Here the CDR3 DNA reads TGTGCCAGCACACAGAACACTGAAGCTTTCTTT. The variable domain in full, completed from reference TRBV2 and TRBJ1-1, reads EPEVTQTPSHQVTQMGQEVILRCVPISNHLYFYWYRQILGQKVEFLVSFYNNEISEKSEIFDDQFSVERPDGSNFTLKIRSTKLEDSAMYFCASTQNTEAFFGQGTRLTVV.

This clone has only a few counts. The CDR3 region has the DNA TGTGCCAGCAGTCTATCCCCCCTCGGACAGGCCCTAAGCCAGGGACGGGTTTCCTACGAGCAGTACTTC. Translation: CASSLSPLGQALSQGRVSYEQYF. This sequence joins TRBV6-6 and TRBJ2-7; 7 bases agree with TRBD1. The CDR3 extends over 23 amino acids. The J segment lost 1 base and the V segment lost 5 bases, leaving 32 bases of the junction unmatched. Germline-derived CDR1 and CDR2 are MNHNY and SVGAGI (reference sequence).